One and the same sample provided the 13 T cell receptor beta chains below, sequenced in a study of blood T cell repertoires in COVID-19. Sequencing was performed with immunoSEQ multiplex PCR; in TCRdb, only in-frame clones are kept and a portion is missing. Of approximately 50,000 clones listed, approximately 85% were seen once; the top ten hold around 6%. The specimen sequenced was peripheral blood. The receptor set was obtained from a man aged 55 to 69 with acute or convalescent COVID-19.

The CDR3 region is CASSSHRQGAYGEQYF. DNA for the CDR3: TGTGCCAGCAGCTCGCACCGACAGGGGGCATATGGCGAGCAGTACTTC. This rearrangement joins TRBV11-2 to TRBJ2-7; 10 bases line up with TRBD1. Trimming removed 4 bases from V and 6 bases from J; junction bases left unmatched: 12. Germline assignment: CDR1 SGHAT and CDR2 FQNNGV. The length of the CDR3 is 16 residues. Filled out from reference TRBV11-2 and TRBJ2-7, the complete variable domain reads EAGVAQSPRYKIIEKRQSVAFWCNPISGHATLYWYQQILGQGPKLLIQFQNNGVVDDSQLPKDRFSAERLKGVDSTLKIQPAKLEDSAVYLCASSSHRQGAYGEQYFGPGTRLTVT.

The CDR3 protein is CASSPQGRAGVGEQYF. The CDR3 bases are TGTGCCAGCAGTCCGCAGGGGAGGGCGGGAGTGGGCGAGCAGTACTTC. V gene TRBV27 combines with J gene TRBJ2-7; TRBD2 is a possible D gene (7 bases). The CDR3 contains 16 residues. Trimming stripped 5 bases from V and 6 bases from J, with 23 bases between. Germline CDR1 is MNHEY and CDR2 is SMNVEV (reference sequence).

The chain is built from TRBV3-1 (or the pseudogene TRBV3-2) and TRBJ1-5; D not resolved. CDR3 length equals 13 residues. The germline V and J ends were trimmed by 0 bases and 7 bases, with 7 bases remaining between them. CDR1 and CDR2 from the germline V gene are LGHDT and YNNKEL (reference sequence). The CDR3 DNA reads as TGTGCCAGCAGCCAAGAGCGACAACAGCCCCAGCATTTT. It specifies CASSQERQQPQHF.

The chain is built from TRBV4-2 and TRBJ2-2; 10 nucleotides line up with TRBD2. J was trimmed by 5 bases and V by 0 bases; bases with no gene match: 3. Germline V gene sequence: CDR1 LGHNA, CDR2 YNFKEQ. This CDR3 contains 16 residues. Here the CDR3 DNA reads TGTGCCAGCAGCCAAGATAGAGCGGGAGGGACCGGGGAGCTGTTTTTT. Amino acid sequence: CASSQDRAGGTGELFF.

The chain uses TRBV19 and TRBJ2-3; D is perhaps TRBD1 (6 bases). The V end lost 5 bases, the J end lost 2 bases, and 14 bases lay between the germline ends. CDR1 and CDR2 from the germline V gene are LNHDA and SQIVND (reference sequence). This CDR3 region has 15 residues. CDR3 bases: TGTGCCAGTAGTGGACGGGCAGGGGCCACAGATACGCAGTATTTT. Its protein product is CASSGRAGATDTQYF.

The chain recombines TRBV12-3 or TRBV12-4 with TRBJ1-5; D unclear. The CDR3 sequence is 13 residues long. V was pared by 5 bases and J by 7 bases, with 12 bases between. Here the CDR3 DNA reads TGTGCCAGCAGTCGGCAGGCAGGCCAGCCCCAGCATTTT. Its protein is CASSRQAGQPQHF.

This clone was seen just once. The J gene is TRBJ1-1, the V gene TRBV6-6; 7 nucleotides line up with TRBD1. CDR1 is MNHNY, CDR2 SVGAGI, per germline (reference sequence). CDR3 length: 18 residues. V gave up 5 bases and J gave up 0 bases; unmatched junction bases: 15. The DNA for the CDR3 is TGTGCCAGCAGTCCCTTAGTAGAAAGGGGGCTAATGAACACTGAAGCTTTCTTT. This codes for CASSPLVERGLMNTEAFF.

The V and J genes are TRBV3-1 (or the pseudogene TRBV3-2) and TRBJ2-7; 11 bases align to TRBD2. Unmatched junction bases numbered 6, after V lost 4 bases and J lost 1 base. The CDR3 length is 16 residues. Germline assignment: CDR1 LGHDT and CDR2 YNNKEL (reference sequence). CDR3 DNA sequence: TGTGCCAGCAGCCTCGGGACTAGCGGTATGTCCTACGAGCAGTACTTC. As protein: CASSLGTSGMSYEQYF.

This sequence joins TRBV24-1 and TRBJ2-7, with 7 bases aligning to TRBD1. The V gene end was trimmed by 5 bases and the J gene end by 0 bases; junction bases not matched to a gene: 3. The CDR3 covers 14 residues. Germline CDR1 and CDR2: KGHDR and SFDVKD. The CDR3 region has the DNA TGTGCCACCAGTGGGGCAGGGGGCTCCTACGAGCAGTACTTC. Translating gives CATSGAGGSYEQYF.

V usage is TRBV5-8 and J usage is TRBJ2-7; TRBD1 is a possible D gene (5 bases). Germline CDR1 reads SGHTS; CDR2 reads YDEGEE. Trimming cost V 0 bases and J 0 bases, with 10 bases left between them. CDR3 length: 15 amino acids. Here the CDR3 DNA reads TGTGCCAGCAGCTTGGGGCAGGGATTCTCCTACGAGCAGTACTTC. Its protein product is CASSLGQGFSYEQYF.

This clone was seen a single time. J is TRBJ2-3 and V is TRBV7-6, with D uncertain. The V and J ends lost 4 bases and 2 bases respectively, with 4 bases between them. Germline-derived CDR1 and CDR2 are SGHVS and FNYEAQ. This CDR3 is built from 12 residues. CDR3 region: CASSWLTDTQYF. The CDR3 nucleotides read TGTGCCAGCAGCTGGCTCACAGATACGCAGTATTTT.

J is TRBJ2-1 and V is TRBV2; D is ambiguous. The germline V and J ends were trimmed by 6 bases and 6 bases, with 18 bases remaining between them. The CDR3 loop spans 15 amino acids. Germline V gives CDR1 SNHLY, CDR2 FYNNEI. This CDR3 is CASRGLRWAGNEQFF. In DNA form, the CDR3 reads TGTGCCAGCAGGGGTCTGAGATGGGCAGGCAATGAGCAGTTCTTC.

Here the CDR3 DNA reads TGTGCCAGCAGCTTAGTCCCGGGAGGACCTACTGGGGCCAACGTCCTGACTTTC. Translated, it gives CASSLVPGGPTGANVLTF. The rearrangement links TRBV7-8 to TRBJ2-6, with 7 bases that match TRBD2. With 1 base clipped from V and 2 bases from J, the junction kept 8 bases outside the gene matches. The CDR3 covers 18 residues. Germline loops: CDR1 SGHVS, CDR2 FQNEAQ.